This T cell receptor (beta chain) was profiled in a study of blood T cell repertoires in COVID-19. Study-wide background: Specimens from acute and convalescent COVID-19 originated in the United States, Italy and Spain.

Using immunoSEQ multiplex PCR, the repertoire was profiled, and TCRdb retains in-frame clones only, with some absent. This sample has about 130,000 clones, with approximately 80% found just once. Germline CDR1 MGHRA, CDR2 YSYEKL. V lost 4 bases and J 4 bases, leaving 16 bases between the germline ends. This CDR3 spans 16 amino acids. This clone was seen a single time. Sequencing was performed on peripheral blood. This sequence was found in a man in his forties with active or convalescent COVID-19. The J gene is TRBJ1-4, the V gene TRBV4-1; D might be TRBD1 (5 bases). DNA of the CDR3: TGCGCCAGCAGCCTTTTTTCTGCGGGGGTTAATGAAAAACTGTTTTTT. Translating gives CASSLFSAGVNEKLFF.